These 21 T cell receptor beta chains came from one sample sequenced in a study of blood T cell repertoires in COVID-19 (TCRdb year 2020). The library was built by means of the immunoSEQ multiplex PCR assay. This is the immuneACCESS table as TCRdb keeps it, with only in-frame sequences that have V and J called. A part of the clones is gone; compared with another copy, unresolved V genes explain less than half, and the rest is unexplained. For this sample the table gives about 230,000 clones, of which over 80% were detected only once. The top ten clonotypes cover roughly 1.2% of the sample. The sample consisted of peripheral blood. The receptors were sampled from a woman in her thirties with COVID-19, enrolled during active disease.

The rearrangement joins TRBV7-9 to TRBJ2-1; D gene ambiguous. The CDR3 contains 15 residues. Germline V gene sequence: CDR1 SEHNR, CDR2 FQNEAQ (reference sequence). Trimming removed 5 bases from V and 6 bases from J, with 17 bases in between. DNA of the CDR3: TGTGCCAGCAGCCAGTCCGAGACACACCGCAATGAGCAGTTCTTC. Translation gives CASSQSETHRNEQFF.

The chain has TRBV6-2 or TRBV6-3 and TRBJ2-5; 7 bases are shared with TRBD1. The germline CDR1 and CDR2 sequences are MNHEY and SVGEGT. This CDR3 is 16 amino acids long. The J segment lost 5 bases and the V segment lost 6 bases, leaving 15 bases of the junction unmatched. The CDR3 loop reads CASSLRGQPFRETQYF. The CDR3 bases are TGTGCCAGCAGCCTGAGGGGACAGCCATTTCGGGAGACCCAGTACTTC.

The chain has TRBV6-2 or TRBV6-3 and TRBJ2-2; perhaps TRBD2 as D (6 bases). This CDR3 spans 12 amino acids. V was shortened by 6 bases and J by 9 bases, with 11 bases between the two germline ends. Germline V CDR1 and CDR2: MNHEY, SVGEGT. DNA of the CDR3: TGTGCCAGCAGCTGGGACTTTCGGGAGCTGTTTTTT. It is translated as CASSWDFRELFF.

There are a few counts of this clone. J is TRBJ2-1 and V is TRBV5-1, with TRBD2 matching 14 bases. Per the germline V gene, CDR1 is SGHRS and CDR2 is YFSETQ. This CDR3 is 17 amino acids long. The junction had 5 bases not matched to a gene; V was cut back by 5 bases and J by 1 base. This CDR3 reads CASRAGTSGRSYNEQFF. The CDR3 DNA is TGCGCCAGCAGGGCCGGGACTAGCGGGAGATCCTACAATGAGCAGTTCTTC.

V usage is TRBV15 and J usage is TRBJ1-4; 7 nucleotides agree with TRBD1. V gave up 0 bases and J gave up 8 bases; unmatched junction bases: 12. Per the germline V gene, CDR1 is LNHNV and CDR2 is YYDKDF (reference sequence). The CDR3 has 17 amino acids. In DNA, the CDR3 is TGTGCCACCAGCAGAGATGGAGAAAGGGGGCGCAGGGAAAAACTGTTTTTT. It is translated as CATSRDGERGRREKLFF.

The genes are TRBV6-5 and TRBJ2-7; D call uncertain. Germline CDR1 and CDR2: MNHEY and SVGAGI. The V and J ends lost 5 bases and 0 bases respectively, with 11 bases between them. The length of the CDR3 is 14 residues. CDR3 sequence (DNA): TGTGCCAGCAGTAACACGTACCCCTCCTACGAGCAGTACTTC. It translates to CASSNTYPSYEQYF.

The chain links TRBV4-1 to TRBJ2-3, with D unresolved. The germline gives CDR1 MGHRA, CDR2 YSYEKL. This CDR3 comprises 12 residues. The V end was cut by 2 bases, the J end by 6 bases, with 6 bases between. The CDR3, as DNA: TGCGCCAGCAGCCAACACGGGGATACGCAGTATTTT. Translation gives CASSQHGDTQYF.

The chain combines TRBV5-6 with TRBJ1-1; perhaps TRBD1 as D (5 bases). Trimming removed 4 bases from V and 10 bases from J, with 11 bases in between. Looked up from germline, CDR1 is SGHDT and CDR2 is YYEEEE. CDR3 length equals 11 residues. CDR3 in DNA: TGTGCCAGCAGCGGAGGGGCACGAGCTTTCTTT. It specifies CASSGGARAFF.

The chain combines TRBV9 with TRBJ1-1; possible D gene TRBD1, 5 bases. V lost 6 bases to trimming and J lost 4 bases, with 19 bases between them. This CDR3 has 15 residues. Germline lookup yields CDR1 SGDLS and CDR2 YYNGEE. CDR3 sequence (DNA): TGTGCCAGCACCACATCAGGGACTTTGGGCACTGAAGCTTTCTTT. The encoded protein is CASTTSGTLGTEAFF.

CDR3 in amino acids: CASSYEDSRNEQFF. As DNA, the CDR3 is TGTGCCAGCAGTTACGAGGACTCGCGCAATGAGCAGTTCTTC. V gene TRBV6-2 or TRBV6-3 combines with J gene TRBJ2-1, with D possibly matching TRBD2 (5 bases). The CDR3 is 14 amino acids. V lost 2 bases, J lost 6 bases, and 11 bases lay in between. The germline V gene encodes CDR1 MNHEY and CDR2 SVGEGT.

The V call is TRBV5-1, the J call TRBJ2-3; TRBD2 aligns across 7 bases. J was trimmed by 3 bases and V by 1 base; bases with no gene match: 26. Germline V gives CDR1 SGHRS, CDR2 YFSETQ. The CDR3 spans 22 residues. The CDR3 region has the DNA TGCGCCAGCAGCTTGCCCCAGCGGTCAAGCGAGAGCCCAGCGGGAAGGACAGATACGCAGTATTTT. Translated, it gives CASSLPQRSSESPAGRTDTQYF.

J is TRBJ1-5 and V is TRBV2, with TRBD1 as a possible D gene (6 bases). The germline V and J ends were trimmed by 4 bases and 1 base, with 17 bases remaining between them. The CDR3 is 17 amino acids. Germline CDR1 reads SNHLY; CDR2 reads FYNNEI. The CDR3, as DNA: TGTGCCAGCAGTGTGGGACATGTGTTTATGAGCAATCAGCCCCAGCATTTT. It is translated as CASSVGHVFMSNQPQHF.

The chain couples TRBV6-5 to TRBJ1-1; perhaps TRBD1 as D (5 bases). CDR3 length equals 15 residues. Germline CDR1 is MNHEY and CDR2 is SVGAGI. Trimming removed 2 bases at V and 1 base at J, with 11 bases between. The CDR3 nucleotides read TGTGCCAGCAGTTACCGCTCGACAGCGAACACTGAAGCTTTCTTT. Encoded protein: CASSYRSTANTEAFF.

The CDR3 DNA is TGTGCCAGCAGTCAGACGGGAAATCAGCCCCAGCATTTT. This codes for CASSQTGNQPQHF. The chain links TRBV27 to TRBJ1-5; D call uncertain. The V gene's germline CDR1 is MNHEY and CDR2 SMNVEV (reference sequence). Trimming removed 5 bases at V and 4 bases at J, with 9 bases between. This CDR3 has 13 residues.

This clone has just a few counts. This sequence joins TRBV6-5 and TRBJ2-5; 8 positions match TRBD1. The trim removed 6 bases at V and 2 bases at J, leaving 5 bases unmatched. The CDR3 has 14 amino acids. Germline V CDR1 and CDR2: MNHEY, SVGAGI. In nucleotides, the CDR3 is TGTGCCAGCAGCGCGGACAGGGCACAAGAGACCCAGTACTTC. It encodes CASSADRAQETQYF.

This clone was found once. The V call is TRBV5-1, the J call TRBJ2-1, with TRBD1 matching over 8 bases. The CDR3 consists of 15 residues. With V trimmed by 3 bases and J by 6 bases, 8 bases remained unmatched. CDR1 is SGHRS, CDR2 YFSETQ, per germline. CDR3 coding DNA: TGCGCCAGCAGCTATCGACAGGGGCGTCTCAATGAGCAGTTCTTC. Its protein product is CASSYRQGRLNEQFF. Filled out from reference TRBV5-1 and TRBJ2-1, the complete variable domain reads KAGVTQTPRYLIKTRGQQVTLSCSPISGHRSVSWYQQTPGQGLQFLFEYFSETQRNKGNFPGRFSGRQFSNSRSEMNVSTLELGDSALYLCASSYRQGRLNEQFFGPGTRLTVL.

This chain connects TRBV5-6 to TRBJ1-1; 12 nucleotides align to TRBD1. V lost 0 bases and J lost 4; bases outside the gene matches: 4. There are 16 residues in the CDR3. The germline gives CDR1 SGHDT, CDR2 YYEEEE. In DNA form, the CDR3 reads TGTGCCAGCAGCTTGGACGGGACAGGGGGCGGCACTGAAGCTTTCTTT. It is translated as CASSLDGTGGGTEAFF.

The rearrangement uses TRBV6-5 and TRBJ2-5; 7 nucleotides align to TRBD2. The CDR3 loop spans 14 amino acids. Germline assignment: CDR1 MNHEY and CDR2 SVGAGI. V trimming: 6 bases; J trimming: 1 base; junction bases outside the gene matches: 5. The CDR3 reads CASSKGGAQETQYF. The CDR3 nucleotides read TGTGCCAGCAGCAAGGGAGGGGCCCAAGAGACCCAGTACTTC.

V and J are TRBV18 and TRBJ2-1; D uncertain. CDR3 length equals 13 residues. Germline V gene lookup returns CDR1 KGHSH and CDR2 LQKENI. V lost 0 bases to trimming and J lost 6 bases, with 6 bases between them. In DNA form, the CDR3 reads TGTGCCAGCTCACCACCGAACGGCAATGAGCAGTTCTTC. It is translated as CASSPPNGNEQFF.

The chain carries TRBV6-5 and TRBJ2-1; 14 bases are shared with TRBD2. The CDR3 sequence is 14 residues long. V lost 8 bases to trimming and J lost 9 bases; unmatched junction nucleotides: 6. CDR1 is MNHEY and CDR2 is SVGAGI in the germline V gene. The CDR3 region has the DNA TGTGCCAGCCTGGGACTAGCGGGAGAACGTGAGCAGTTCTTC. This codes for CASLGLAGEREQFF.

The DNA of the CDR3 is TGCAGTGCTAATGTCGGGGACGAGCAGTACTTC. Translated: CSANVGDEQYF. The V gene is TRBV20-1, the J gene TRBJ2-7; tentative D call: TRBD2 (5 bases). The CDR3 sequence is 11 residues long. Germline V gene sequence: CDR1 DFQATT, CDR2 SNEGSKA (reference sequence). Trimming took off 4 bases at V and 5 bases at J, with 9 bases between the two ends.